The sequence of this T cell receptor beta chain was determined in a study of blood T cell repertoires in COVID-19. Study background: PBMCs, B-cell-depleted T cells, or T cells provided the cDNA or gDNA that made up the material.

In the original processing: Amplification with reference gene primers provided the estimates of nucleated cell counts. Assay used: immunoSEQ multiplex PCR; TCRdb lists only in-frame clones, some missing. D and trimming were read from the DNA, whereas the V and J calls and clone size are those reported in that table. The table has about 250,000 clones, 85% seen once. The CDR3 loop spans 13 amino acids. The V and J ends lost 3 bases and 5 bases respectively, with 8 bases between them. Enrollment of patients from Seattle took place during active infection, with longitudinal follow-up. The TCR sequence derives from a man aged 45-65 years with COVID-19, enrolled during active disease. This chain links TRBV12-3 or TRBV12-4 with TRBJ1-5; D not resolved. The specimen was peripheral blood. CDR3 region: CASSFSGYQPQHF. The DNA for the CDR3 is TGTGCCAGCAGTTTCTCGGGATATCAGCCCCAGCATTTT.